One and the same sample provided the 12 T cell receptor beta chains below, sequenced in a study of blood T cell repertoires in COVID-19. Method: immunoSEQ multiplex PCR; TCRdb's copy keeps in-frame clones and lacks some. Here the sample spans about 190,000 clones, 85% to 90% being singletons. Sequenced input: peripheral blood. The source is a man over 45 with acute or convalescent COVID-19.

The genes are TRBV7-8 and TRBJ2-3, with 10 bases lining up with TRBD2. CDR3 size: 17 residues. Germline CDR1 is SGHVS and CDR2 is FQNEAQ. The V and J ends lost 5 bases and 4 bases, in that order; junction bases with no gene match: 12. CDR3 DNA sequence: TGTGCCAGCAGCCTGCTCCTGACTAGCGGGCCCCCAGATACGCAGTATTTT. Residues: CASSLLLTSGPPDTQYF.

V and J are TRBV19 and TRBJ1-2, with D possibly TRBD1 on 6 matching bases. This CDR3 region has 15 residues. The V gene's germline CDR1 is LNHDA and CDR2 SQIVND (reference sequence). Trimming removed 8 bases at V and 3 bases at J, with 19 bases between. CDR3 sequence (DNA): TGTGCCAGTCTGACCCGGGGGGGCGCCGACTATGGCTACACCTTC. This translates into CASLTRGGADYGYTF.

The chain carries TRBV7-8 and TRBJ1-5, with D possibly being TRBD1 (5 bases). Trimming took off 0 bases at V and 6 bases at J, with 12 bases between the two ends. The CDR3 consists of 15 residues. CDR1 is SGHVS, CDR2 FQNEAQ, per germline. This CDR3 is CASSLAGQGSQPQHF. CDR3 bases: TGTGCCAGCAGCTTAGCAGGGCAGGGTTCTCAGCCCCAGCATTTT.

This chain links TRBV11-2 with TRBJ1-2; D is undetermined. This CDR3 is built from 13 residues. The V and J ends lost 1 base and 8 bases respectively, with 11 bases between them. Germline values: CDR1 SGHAT, CDR2 FQNNGV. CDR3 in DNA: TGTGCCAGCAGCTTAGGAGCACCCGGGGGCTACACCTTC. Translating gives CASSLGAPGGYTF.

The chain is built from TRBV2 and TRBJ2-5; 14 bases fit TRBD2. The germline gives CDR1 SNHLY, CDR2 FYNNEI. The CDR3 runs to 15 residues. V lost 5 bases, J lost 3 bases, and 2 bases stayed unmatched. Here the CDR3 DNA reads TGTGCCAGCAGTAAGGGACTAGCGGGGGAAGAGACCCAGTACTTC. It encodes CASSKGLAGEETQYF.

The chain carries TRBV28 and TRBJ1-2; 8 positions match TRBD1. This CDR3 spans 14 amino acids. Looked up from germline, CDR1 is MDHEN and CDR2 is SYDVKM. Trimming at V came to 7 bases and at J to 4 bases, leaving 8 bases not matched to a gene. The CDR3 reads CASTQGAQGYGYTF. As DNA, the CDR3 is TGTGCCAGCACTCAGGGGGCGCAGGGCTATGGCTACACCTTC.

The chain employs TRBV30 and TRBJ1-5, with a tentative D call TRBD1 (5 bases). The CDR3 runs 13 residues. V was trimmed by 3 bases and J by 7 bases, leaving 13 bases between them. CDR1 GTSNPN and CDR2 SVGIG come from the germline V gene (reference sequence). CDR3 sequence: CAWSVTRTQPQHF. DNA for the CDR3: TGTGCCTGGAGCGTGACCCGGACACAGCCCCAGCATTTT.

This sequence joins TRBV19 and TRBJ1-3; D gene uncertain. CDR3 length: 14 residues. Per germline, CDR1 LNHDA and CDR2 SQIVND (reference sequence). Trimming removed 3 bases from V and 3 bases from J, with 9 bases in between. The CDR3, as DNA: TGTGCCAGTAGTATGGGAGCGGATGGAAACACCATATATTTT. Amino acids: CASSMGADGNTIYF.

V gene TRBV6-2 or TRBV6-3 combines with J gene TRBJ1-5, with unresolved D. Trimming took off 5 bases at V and 6 bases at J, with 20 bases between the two ends. Germline V CDR1 and CDR2: MNHEY, SVGEGT. The CDR3 has 16 amino acids. The CDR3 nucleotides are TGTGCCAGCAGTACCCCGGCAGGAACCCTTCGTCAGCCCCAGCATTTT. Amino acid sequence: CASSTPAGTLRQPQHF.

The chain carries TRBV15 and TRBJ1-6; tentative D call: TRBD1 (5 bases). V lost 5 bases, J lost 10 bases, and 24 bases lay in between. The CDR3 contains 17 residues. Germline values: CDR1 LNHNV, CDR2 YYDKDF (reference sequence). CDR3 in DNA: TGTGCCACCAGCGAGTCCAAGGGGCTCAGGGTAAACTCACCCCTCCACTTT. Translated: CATSESKGLRVNSPLHF.

The J gene is TRBJ2-3, the V gene TRBV4-1; maybe TRBD2 (6 bases). The germline CDR1 and CDR2 sequences are MGHRA and YSYEKL. V was shortened by 3 bases and J by 8 bases, with 24 bases between the two germline ends. This CDR3 region has 17 residues. The DNA for the CDR3 is TGCGCCAGCAGCCAGCTTAGTCGTCTAGCTGCCGGGGGTACGCAGTATTTT. It yields the protein CASSQLSRLAAGGTQYF.

The chain combines TRBV2 with TRBJ2-2; 8 bases are a match to TRBD1. The CDR3 totals 20 residues. J gave up 6 bases and V 2 bases, and 20 bases lay outside the gene matches. Germline loops: CDR1 SNHLY, CDR2 FYNNEI. The CDR3 is CASSETRTGREVKVAGELFF. The CDR3 region has the DNA TGTGCCAGCAGTGAAACGAGGACAGGGCGCGAGGTTAAAGTGGCCGGGGAGCTGTTTTTT.